This T cell receptor beta chain was recorded in a study of blood T cell repertoires in COVID-19. CDR1 SEHNR and CDR2 FQNEAQ come from the germline V gene (reference sequence). The CDR3 is made up of 16 amino acids. With 6 bases removed from V and 3 bases from J, the gap between germline ends came to 17 bases. TCRdb keeps only in-frame clones here, not all; method: immunoSEQ multiplex PCR. This repertoire shows about 130,000 clones, about 80% found once; its top ten account for roughly 3%. The sequenced sample was peripheral blood. The rearrangement joins TRBV7-9 to TRBJ2-2, with no clear D. The sequence was collected from an elderly woman with acute or convalescent COVID-19. The CDR3 sequence: CASSILGPTHTGELFF. The DNA for the CDR3 is TGTGCCAGCAGTATCCTGGGCCCCACCCACACCGGGGAGCTGTTTTTT.